This T cell receptor beta chain was recovered during a study of blood T cell repertoires in COVID-19. About the study: Sites across the United States, Italy and Spain contributed samples from acute and convalescent COVID-19.

Profiled with immunoSEQ multiplex PCR; TCRdb holds only in-frame clones, not every one. The repertoire includes 250,000 to 300,000 clones, less than 85% of them detected once, and 4.6% sits in the top ten. Germline CDR1 is MNHEY and CDR2 is SMNVEV (reference sequence). This CDR3 is 15 amino acids long. V was clipped by 0 bases and J by 0 bases, with 8 bases between them. The V and J genes are TRBV27 and TRBJ1-1; perhaps TRBD1 as D (6 bases). The specimen was peripheral blood. This sequence originates from a man aged 55 to 69 who had recovered from COVID-19. As DNA, the CDR3 is TGTGCCAGCAGTTTATCGGGACAAGTGAACACTGAAGCTTTCTTT. The encoded protein is CASSLSGQVNTEAFF.